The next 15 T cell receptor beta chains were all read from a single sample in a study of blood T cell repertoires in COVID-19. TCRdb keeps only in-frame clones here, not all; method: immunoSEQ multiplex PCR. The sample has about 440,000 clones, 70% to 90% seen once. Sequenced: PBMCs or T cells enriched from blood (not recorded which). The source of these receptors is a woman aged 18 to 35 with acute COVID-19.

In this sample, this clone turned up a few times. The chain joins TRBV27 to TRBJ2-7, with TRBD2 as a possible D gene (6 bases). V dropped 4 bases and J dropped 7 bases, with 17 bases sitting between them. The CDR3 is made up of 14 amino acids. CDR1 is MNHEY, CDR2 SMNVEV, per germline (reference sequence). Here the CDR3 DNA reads TGTGCCAGCAGTTCTACACGGGGAGGTCGGGAGCAGTACTTC. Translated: CASSSTRGGREQYF.

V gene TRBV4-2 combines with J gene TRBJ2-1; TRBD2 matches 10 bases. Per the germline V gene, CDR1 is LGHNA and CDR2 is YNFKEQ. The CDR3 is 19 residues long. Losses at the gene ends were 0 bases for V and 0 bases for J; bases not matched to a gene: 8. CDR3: CASSQDGLAGDLSYNEQFF. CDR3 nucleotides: TGTGCCAGCAGCCAAGATGGGCTAGCGGGGGATCTCTCCTACAATGAGCAGTTCTTC.

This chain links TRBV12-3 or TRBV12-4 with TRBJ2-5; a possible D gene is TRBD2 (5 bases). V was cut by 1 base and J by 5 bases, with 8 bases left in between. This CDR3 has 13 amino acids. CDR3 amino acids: CASSLEGGETQYF. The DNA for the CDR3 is TGTGCCAGCAGTTTAGAGGGCGGGGAGACCCAGTACTTC.

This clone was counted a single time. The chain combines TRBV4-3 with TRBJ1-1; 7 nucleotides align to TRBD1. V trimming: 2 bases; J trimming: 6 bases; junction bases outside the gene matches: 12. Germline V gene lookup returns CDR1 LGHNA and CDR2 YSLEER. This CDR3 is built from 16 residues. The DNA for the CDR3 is TGCGCCAGCAGCCAAAATCAGGGGGGCGGACTGTCTGAAGCTTTCTTT. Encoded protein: CASSQNQGGGLSEAFF.

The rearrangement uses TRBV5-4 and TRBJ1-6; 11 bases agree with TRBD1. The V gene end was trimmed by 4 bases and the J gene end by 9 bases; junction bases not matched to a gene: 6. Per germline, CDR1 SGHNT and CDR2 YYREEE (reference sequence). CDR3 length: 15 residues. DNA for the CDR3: TGTGCCAGCAGCAGAGGGGACAGGGGGTTTTCACCCCTCCACTTT. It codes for CASSRGDRGFSPLHF.

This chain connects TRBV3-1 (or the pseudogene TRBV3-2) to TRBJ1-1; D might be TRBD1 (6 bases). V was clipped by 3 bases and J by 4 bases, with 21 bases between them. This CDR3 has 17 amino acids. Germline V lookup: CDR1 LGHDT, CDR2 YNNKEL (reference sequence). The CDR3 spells CASSQAVRGKRGTEAFF. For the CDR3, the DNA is TGTGCCAGCAGCCAGGCCGTGAGGGGGAAGAGGGGCACTGAAGCTTTCTTT.

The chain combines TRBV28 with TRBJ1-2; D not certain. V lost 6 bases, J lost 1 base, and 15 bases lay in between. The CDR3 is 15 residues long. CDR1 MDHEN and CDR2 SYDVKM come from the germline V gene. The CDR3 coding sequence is TGTGCCAGCAGGGTAGGCGGAATCATTAACTATGGCTACACCTTC. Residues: CASRVGGIINYGYTF.

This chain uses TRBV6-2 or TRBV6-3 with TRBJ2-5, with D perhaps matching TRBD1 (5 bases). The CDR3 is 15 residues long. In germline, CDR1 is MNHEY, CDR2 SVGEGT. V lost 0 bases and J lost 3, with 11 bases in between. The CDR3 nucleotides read TGTGCCAGCAGTTACTCCCAGGGCCCGGAAGAGACCCAGTACTTC. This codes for CASSYSQGPEETQYF.

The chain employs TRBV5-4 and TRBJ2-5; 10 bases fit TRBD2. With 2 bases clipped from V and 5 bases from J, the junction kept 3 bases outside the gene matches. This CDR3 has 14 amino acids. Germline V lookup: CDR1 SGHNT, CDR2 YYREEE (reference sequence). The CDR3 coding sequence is TGTGCCAGCAGCTTCGGTAGCGGGGGGGAGACCCAGTACTTC. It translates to CASSFGSGGETQYF.

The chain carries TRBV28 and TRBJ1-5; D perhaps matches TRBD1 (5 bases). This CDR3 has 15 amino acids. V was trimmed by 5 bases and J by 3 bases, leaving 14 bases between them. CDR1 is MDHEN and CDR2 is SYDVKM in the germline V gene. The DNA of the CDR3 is TGTGCCAGCAGTACTTTGGGGACTCTCAATCAGCCCCAGCATTTT. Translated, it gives CASSTLGTLNQPQHF.

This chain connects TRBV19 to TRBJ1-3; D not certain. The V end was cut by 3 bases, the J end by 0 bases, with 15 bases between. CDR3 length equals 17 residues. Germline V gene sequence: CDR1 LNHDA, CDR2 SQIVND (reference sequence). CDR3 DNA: TGTGCCAGTAGTATTTGGGCCGATTTCGACTCTGGAAACACCATATATTTT. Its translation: CASSIWADFDSGNTIYF.

CDR3 bases: TGCAGTGCTCAGATTGGCTACGAGCAGTACTTC. Amino acids: CSAQIGYEQYF. This chain links TRBV20-1 with TRBJ2-7; no firm D call. V was trimmed by 5 bases and J by 3 bases, leaving 8 bases between them. The CDR3 runs to 11 residues. The germline V gene has CDR1 DFQATT and CDR2 SNEGSKA (reference sequence).

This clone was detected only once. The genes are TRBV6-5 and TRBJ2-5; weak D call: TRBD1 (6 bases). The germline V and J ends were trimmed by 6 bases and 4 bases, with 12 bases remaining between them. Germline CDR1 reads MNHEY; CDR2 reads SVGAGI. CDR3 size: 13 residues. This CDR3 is CASRSSDRETQYF. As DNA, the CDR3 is TGTGCCAGCAGATCCTCGGACAGAGAGACCCAGTACTTC.

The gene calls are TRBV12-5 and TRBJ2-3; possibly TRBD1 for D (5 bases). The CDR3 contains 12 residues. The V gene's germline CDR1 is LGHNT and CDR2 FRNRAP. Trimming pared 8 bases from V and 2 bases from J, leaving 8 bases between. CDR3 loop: CASKGYTDTQYF. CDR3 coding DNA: TGTGCTAGTAAGGGGTACACAGATACGCAGTATTTT.

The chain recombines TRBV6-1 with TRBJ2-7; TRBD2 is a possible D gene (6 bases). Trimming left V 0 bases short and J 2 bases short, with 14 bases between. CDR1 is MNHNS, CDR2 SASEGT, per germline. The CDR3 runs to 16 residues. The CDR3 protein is CASSEARGIGTYEQYF. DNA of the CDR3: TGTGCCAGCAGTGAAGCGCGGGGTATAGGGACCTACGAGCAGTACTTC.